This T cell receptor (beta chain) was sequenced during a study of graft-versus-host responses after intestinal transplantation. Turning to the study itself: All recipients were transplanted with multivisceral, liver-intestinal, or isolated intestinal grafts. All of the recipients had induction that used anti-thymocyte globulin, then tacrolimus and steroids for about 3 years.

As concerns this clone: The antigen remains undetermined.

Germline CDR1 is SGHAT and CDR2 is FQNNGV. The V end lost 6 bases, the J end lost 6 bases, and 11 bases lay between the germline ends. The CDR3 consists of 12 residues. The method was immunoSEQ multiplex PCR; TCRdb's version includes in-frame clones alone and lacks a portion of them. Of approximately 75,000 clones listed, around 89% are singletons. Study conclusions and caveats: Peak circulating GvH clone levels tracked with early post-transplant HvG declines. The authors found GvH clones in recipient marrow, some appearing first in ileum or blood.

This receptor was taken from a human donor who was the organ donor for an intestinal transplant. The source material was unstimulated CD8+ T cells sorted from spleen or lymph node cells, sampled before transplant. This chain uses TRBV11-2 with TRBJ1-1; D perhaps matches TRBD1 (5 bases). The DNA of the CDR3 is TGTGCCAGCAGACTCCAGGGTGCTGAAGCTTTCTTT. It is translated as CASRLQGAEAFF.